This T cell receptor beta chain stems from a study of blood T cells in healthy people across ages. Study-wide background: When template switching was applied, about one barcoded beta molecule was captured per two T cells. Whole-study findings and limits: From one million sequenced T cells, diversity estimates were lower bounds.

A word on this clonotype: What it binds is unknown.

Sample-barcoded 5' priming and a J-beta primer mix drove a second PCR of about 7 to 12 cycles. All samples yielded 3 million or more CDR3-containing paired-end reads. One entry per CDR3 protein, called by TCRdb with MiXCR from the 5' RACE reads. The sample contains 1.5 million to 1.9 million distinct CDR3 sequences, under 55% of which appear only once. After removal of 1 base from V and 8 bases from J, the junction contained 14 bases not matched to a gene. Germline values: CDR1 SGDLS, CDR2 YYNGEE. This CDR3 spans 17 amino acids. Input material: blood. J is TRBJ2-1 and V is TRBV9, with 8 positions matching TRBD2. This TCR came from a woman aged 18-35 years in good health. CDR3 sequence (DNA): TGTGCCAGCAGCGTACGGAGCGGGGGTCTAATTGGTGATGAGCAGTTCTTC. It codes for CASSVRSGGLIGDEQFF.